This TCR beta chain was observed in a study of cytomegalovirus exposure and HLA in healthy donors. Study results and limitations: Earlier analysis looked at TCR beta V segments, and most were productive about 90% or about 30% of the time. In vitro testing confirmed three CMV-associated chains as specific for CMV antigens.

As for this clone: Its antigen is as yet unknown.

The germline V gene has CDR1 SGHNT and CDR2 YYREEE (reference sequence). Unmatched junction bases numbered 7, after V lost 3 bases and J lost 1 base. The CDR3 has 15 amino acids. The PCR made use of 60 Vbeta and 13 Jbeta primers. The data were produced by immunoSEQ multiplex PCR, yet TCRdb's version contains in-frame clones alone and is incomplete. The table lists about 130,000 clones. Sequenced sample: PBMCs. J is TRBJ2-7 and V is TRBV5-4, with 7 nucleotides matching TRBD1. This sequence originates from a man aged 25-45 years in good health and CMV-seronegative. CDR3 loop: CASSSRGTASYEQYF. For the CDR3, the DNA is TGTGCCAGCAGCTCCAGGGGGACAGCTTCCTACGAGCAGTACTTC.